This entry lists 5 T cell receptor beta chains sequenced from one sample in a study of cytomegalovirus exposure and HLA in healthy donors. Use of 60 Vbeta and 13 Jbeta primers characterized the PCR. Generated by immunoSEQ multiplex PCR, the TCRdb table keeps only in-frame clones and is missing some. The repertoire includes 100,000 to 150,000 clones, 81% of them detected once, and 5.5% to 7.5% sits in the top ten. Sequencing used PBMCs. Receptors were obtained from a woman in her forties in good health and CMV-seropositive.

The CDR3 nucleotides read TGCGCCAGCAGCTTGGCAGGGAAGAGCTCCTACAATGAGCAGTTCTTC. It codes for CASSLAGKSSYNEQFF. The rearrangement uses TRBV5-1 and TRBJ2-1; a possible D gene is TRBD1 (5 bases). V lost 0 bases to trimming and J lost 0 bases, with 10 bases between them. From germline, CDR1 is SGHRS and CDR2 YFSETQ. This CDR3 is built from 16 residues.

V usage is TRBV6-1 and J usage is TRBJ2-3, with 10 bases that match TRBD2. Germline V lookup: CDR1 MNHNS, CDR2 SASEGT. Losses at the gene ends were 4 bases for V and 5 bases for J; bases not matched to a gene: 9. This CDR3 contains 16 residues. This CDR3 is CASSVDRAGGGDTQYF. The CDR3 region has the DNA TGTGCCAGCAGTGTGGATCGAGCGGGGGGGGGAGATACGCAGTATTTT.

The genes are TRBV27 and TRBJ1-1, with TRBD1 identical over 11 bases. V lost 6 bases, J lost 11 bases, and 23 bases stayed unmatched. Germline V gene sequence: CDR1 MNHEY, CDR2 SMNVEV (reference sequence). CDR3 length: 18 amino acids. The CDR3 protein is CASRTQRLDRGRVRKAFF. The CDR3 DNA follows: TGTGCCAGCAGAACCCAAAGACTGGACAGGGGGCGAGTGAGGAAGGCTTTCTTT.

This clone came up once. CDR3 DNA sequence: TGTGCCAGCAGCATCGGGGGGGACACTGAAGCTTTCTTT. Amino acid sequence: CASSIGGDTEAFF. The chain recombines TRBV11-2 with TRBJ1-1, with D tentatively TRBD1 (5 bases). Germline values: CDR1 SGHAT, CDR2 FQNNGV. CDR3 length: 13 amino acids. Trimming shortened V by 5 bases and J by 3 bases, and 10 bases separated the two germline ends.

The V call is TRBV5-1, the J call TRBJ2-2; TRBD2 aligns across 8 bases. Germline V lookup: CDR1 SGHRS, CDR2 YFSETQ. The length of the CDR3 is 16 residues. V lost 4 bases, J lost 4 bases, and 9 bases stayed unmatched. The CDR3 spells CASSQTLGGGTGELFF. DNA for the CDR3: TGCGCCAGCAGCCAGACGCTCGGGGGGGGCACCGGGGAGCTGTTTTTT.